This TCR beta chain was sequenced for a study of neurological immune-mediated disorders. Across the study: The disease course was relapsing-remitting in roughly 31 and secondary progressive in about 9% of the 34 multiple sclerosis patients.

Synthesis of cDNA was carried out by template-switch 5'RACE. The reaction used 10-nucleotide random UMIs. Every sequencing run produced over 160 million TCR-beta sequences, and the sequences from any one run covered 15-18 subjects. TCRdb analysed the 5' RACE reads with MiXCR anew, one entry per CDR3 protein. The sample lists tens of thousands of distinct CDR3 sequences, 4.5% to 6% seen once, with 2% to 2.5% in the top ten. The CDR3 is 14 residues long. The germline V gene encodes CDR1 MNHNS and CDR2 SASEGT. As to this clonotype: One end of the junction fails to match germline, which may point to a read error.

V and J are TRBV6-1 and TRBJ2-3; 9 bases are a match to TRBD1. Specimen: PBMCs. This TCR was sampled from a woman in her seventies with multiple sclerosis. The CDR3 loop is CASNRGLLTDKQYF. Here the CDR3 DNA reads TGTGCCAGCAACAGGGGGCTATTGACAGATAAGCAGTATTTT.